Listed below are T cell receptor beta chains from one sample, sequenced in a study of Ad26.COV2.S vaccination and SARS-CoV-2 variants. Measured with immunoSEQ multiplex PCR; TCRdb has only the in-frame clones, and not every one. The sample has more than 300,000 clones, about 86% seen once. The starting material was peripheral blood, obtained in a trial of Ad26.COV2.S vaccine versus placebo. The source is a person between 18 and 65 years old who received the Ad26.COV2.S COVID-19 vaccine or a placebo. Both conserved end residues are part of each CDR3. A D gene is named only where the DNA matches it firmly. The size field is filled for only some rows; it gives once, few, many or a size class.

v_gene,len,abundance,d_gene,j_gene,CDR3aa,CDR3nt
TRBV9,15,.,TRBD2,TRBJ2-1,CASSVGLAGANEQFF,TGTGCCAGCAGCGTAGGACTAGCGGGGGCCAATGAGCAGTTCTTC
TRBV7-6,16,.,.,TRBJ2-4,CASACRASPDKNIQYF,TGTGCCAGCGCATGCCGGGCTAGCCCTGACAAAAACATTCAGTACTTC
TRBV5-1,21,.,.,TRBJ2-4,CARSLEFTGARGGLGKNIQYF,TGCGCCCGCAGCCTGGAGTTTACAGGGGCTAGGGGGGGCCTAGGCAAAAACATTCAGTACTTC
TRBV20-1,12,.,.,TRBJ2-7,CSASSSEYEQYF,TGCAGTGCTAGTAGTAGTGAGTACGAGCAGTACTTC
TRBV9,16,.,TRBD2,TRBJ2-3,CAGSTGTSGGTDTQYF,TGTGCCGGAAGTACCGGGACTAGCGGGGGCACAGATACGCAGTATTTT
TRBV30,15,.,TRBD2,TRBJ2-3,CAWSRGTSGGDTQYF,TGTGCCTGGAGTCGCGGGACTAGCGGGGGCGATACGCAGTATTTT
TRBV27,14,.,.,TRBJ2-7,CASSLRPPNYEQYF,TGTGCCAGCAGTTTGAGGCCACCCAACTACGAGCAGTACTTC
TRBV7-9,11,once,.,TRBJ1-1,CASSTWTEAFF,TGTGCCAGCAGCACATGGACTGAAGCTTTCTTT
TRBV18,15,few,.,TRBJ1-2,CASSPDGSPRSGYTF,TGTGCCAGCTCACCAGACGGATCGCCGAGGAGCGGCTACACCTTC
TRBV11-2,15,.,TRBD2,TRBJ2-2,CASSLGASGVGELFF,TGTGCCAGCAGCTTAGGAGCTAGCGGGGTCGGGGAGCTGTTTTTT
TRBV10-3,16,.,.,TRBJ2-7,CAISERGTPSPGEQYF,TGTGCCATCAGCGAGAGAGGGACACCATCTCCTGGCGAGCAGTACTTC
TRBV10-3,15,.,TRBD1,TRBJ1-4,CAISEAGQSDEKLFF,TGTGCCATCAGTGAAGCGGGACAGTCGGATGAAAAACTGTTTTTT